One sample yielded the 26 T cell receptor beta chains listed below, sequenced in a study of monozygotic twins with inflammatory bowel disease. TCRdb reprocessed the 5' RACE reads; each CDR3 protein has one entry and no DNA is given. The sample data list just over 300,000 distinct CDR3 sequences. The specimen sequenced was blood. The receptors stem from a human donor with ulcerative colitis or Crohn's disease, or a healthy co-twin of an affected twin (not recorded which).

The rearrangement uses TRBV15 and TRBJ1-5. CDR1 LNHNV and CDR2 YYDKDF come from the germline V gene (reference sequence). The CDR3 is 12 amino acids. Here the CDR3 reads CATSRPPQPQHF.

The chain has TRBV7-2 and TRBJ2-2; TCRdb outputs TRBD1, but without DNA this stays unchecked. The CDR3 length is 14 residues. CDR1 SGHTA and CDR2 FQGNSA come from the germline V gene. The CDR3 loop is CASSVGTGIGELFF.

The V call is TRBV12-3 or TRBV12-4, the J call TRBJ1-4. The length of the CDR3 is 11 residues. CDR3 residues: CASSTSEKLFF.

V gene TRBV5-1 combines with J gene TRBJ2-6; TCRdb picks TRBD1, but there is no DNA to check that call. The CDR3 runs 18 residues. Germline V gives CDR1 SGHRS, CDR2 YFSETQ. CDR3 sequence reads: CASSLSGTGGSGANVLTF.

The chain combines TRBV5-1 with TRBJ2-1; with no DNA, the TCRdb D assignment of TRBD1 cannot be verified. The CDR3 has 15 amino acids. Germline loops: CDR1 SGHRS, CDR2 YFSETQ. CDR3 in amino acids: CASSLGQGVFNEQFF.

J is TRBJ2-3 and V is TRBV27; TCRdb outputs TRBD2, but without DNA this stays unchecked. The CDR3 loop spans 17 amino acids. Per the germline V gene, CDR1 is MNHEY and CDR2 is SMNVEV (reference sequence). The CDR3 spells CASSLLAGGPGTDTQYF.

The chain combines TRBV7-2 with TRBJ1-2. This CDR3 has 13 residues. From germline, CDR1 is SGHTA and CDR2 FQGNSA. The CDR3 protein is CASSSGTARGYTF.

The rearrangement uses TRBV27 and TRBJ2-7; TCRdb's D call, TRBD1, is unchecked because there is no DNA. The CDR3 contains 15 residues. Per the germline V gene, CDR1 is MNHEY and CDR2 is SMNVEV (reference sequence). This chain's CDR3 is CASSPAGTGAYEQYF.

V usage is TRBV5-4 and J usage is TRBJ2-1; TCRdb's D call, TRBD2, is unchecked because there is no DNA. CDR1 is SGHNT, CDR2 YYREEE, per germline (reference sequence). CDR3 length equals 15 residues. The CDR3 is CASSLEAGGGNEQFF.

Here the CDR3 reads CASSQGGREMNTEAFF. V and J are TRBV4-3 and TRBJ1-1; TCRdb reports TRBD1, a call that lacks DNA to check it against. The CDR3 runs 16 residues. Per germline, CDR1 LGHNA and CDR2 YSLEER.

This sequence joins TRBV28 and TRBJ2-7. CDR3 length equals 18 residues. Per germline, CDR1 MDHEN and CDR2 SYDVKM. The chain's CDR3 is CASSSHRSRIRTYYEQYF.

The rearrangement uses TRBV6-5 and TRBJ2-2; TCRdb calls TRBD1, which cannot be checked without DNA. Germline loops: CDR1 MNHEY, CDR2 SVGAGI. This CDR3 region has 13 residues. The CDR3 sequence: CASSFERGRELFF.

The chain is built from TRBV15 and TRBJ1-5. Germline V CDR1 and CDR2: LNHNV, YYDKDF (reference sequence). This CDR3 comprises 15 residues. This CDR3 reads CATSRTNLGNQPQHF. The complete variable domain, with remaining parts taken from reference TRBV15 and TRBJ1-5, reads DAMVIQNPRYQVTQFGKPVTLSCSQTLNHNVMYWYQQKSSQAPKLLFHYYDKDFNNEADTPDNFQSRRPNTSFCFLDIRSPGLGDTAMYLCATSRTNLGNQPQHFGDGTRLSIL.

This chain joins TRBV5-6 and TRBJ1-5; TCRdb lists TRBD1, though no DNA is available to test this call. The germline V gene encodes CDR1 SGHDT and CDR2 YYEEEE. The length of the CDR3 is 15 residues. CDR3 in amino acids: CASSLRSRSNQPQHF.

This rearrangement joins TRBV4-1 to TRBJ2-7; the D gene TCRdb calls, TRBD1, cannot be checked with no DNA. The CDR3 covers 18 residues. Per the germline V gene, CDR1 is MGHRA and CDR2 is YSYEKL. CDR3 residues: CASSQGQNWDSASYEQYF.

The chain combines TRBV27 with TRBJ1-5. This CDR3 spans 18 amino acids. In germline, CDR1 is MNHEY, CDR2 SMNVEV (reference sequence). CDR3 sequence reads: CASSPVGGLLGSNQPQHF.

The V gene is TRBV7-3, the J gene TRBJ1-3; the TCRdb call, TRBD1, lacks DNA for checking. This CDR3 contains 16 residues. The germline V gene encodes CDR1 SGHTA and CDR2 FQGTGA. The CDR3 protein is CASSSGPGASGNTIYF.

The chain carries TRBV7-3 and TRBJ2-3; the D call from TCRdb, TRBD1, cannot be confirmed without DNA. The germline CDR1 and CDR2 sequences are SGHTA and FQGTGA. The CDR3 is 15 residues long. The chain's CDR3 is CASSPTGGKADTQYF.

The chain combines TRBV27 with TRBJ2-5. Looked up from germline, CDR1 is MNHEY and CDR2 is SMNVEV (reference sequence). This CDR3 spans 14 amino acids. The CDR3 here is CASSLEHGERTQYF.

The genes are TRBV18 and TRBJ1-2. This CDR3 spans 12 amino acids. Germline CDR1 reads KGHSH; CDR2 reads LQKENI. The chain's CDR3 is CASSPDAYGYTF.

The chain uses TRBV7-3 and TRBJ2-6; TCRdb reports TRBD1, a call that lacks DNA to check it against. There are 18 residues in the CDR3. Germline lookup yields CDR1 SGHTA and CDR2 FQGTGA. The CDR3 reads CASSRQGMPSSGANVLTF.

The chain combines TRBV2 with TRBJ2-5; the TRBD1 assignment by TCRdb is unverifiable without DNA. The CDR3 spans 14 residues. The germline V gene encodes CDR1 SNHLY and CDR2 FYNNEI. The CDR3 region is CASSDGGHGETQYF.

The rearrangement joins TRBV12-3 or TRBV12-4 to TRBJ2-7. The CDR3 consists of 12 residues. The CDR3 spells CASSGLNYEQYF.

The chain combines TRBV7-3 with TRBJ1-6; checking the TCRdb D call of TRBD1 is not possible without DNA. Germline loops: CDR1 SGHTA, CDR2 FQGTGA. The CDR3 has 16 amino acids. The CDR3 protein is CASSLSASGGGSPLHF.

J is TRBJ2-1 and V is TRBV6-2 or TRBV6-3; TCRdb's D gene call, TRBD2, goes unchecked for lack of DNA. Germline V gene lookup returns CDR1 MNHEY and CDR2 SVGEGT. This CDR3 spans 17 amino acids. Here the CDR3 reads CASSYFGGRGSGNEQFF.

The J gene is TRBJ1-2, the V gene TRBV7-2; TCRdb reports TRBD1, a call that lacks DNA to check it against. CDR3 length: 14 residues. Germline V gene lookup returns CDR1 SGHTA and CDR2 FQGNSA. The CDR3 sequence is CASSPTDLYYGYTF.